Listed below are T cell receptor beta chains from one sample, sequenced in a study of blood T cell repertoires in COVID-19. Method: immunoSEQ multiplex PCR; TCRdb's copy keeps in-frame clones and lacks some. Of approximately 530,000 clones listed, 85% to 90% are singletons. Sequenced input: peripheral blood. The receptors stem from a woman between 50 and 59 years old with COVID-19, enrolled during active disease. CDR3s include the opening cysteine and the closing phenylalanine or tryptophan. Fields, in order: V gene, D gene, CDR3 length, J gene, CDR3 protein, CDR3 DNA. The D gene is left open where the match is weak.

v_gene: TRBV30; d_gene: -; len: 14; j_gene: TRBJ1-6; CDR3aa: CAWSVERYNSPLHF; CDR3nt: TGTGCCTGGAGTGTAGAGCGGTATAATTCACCCCTCCACTTT
v_gene: TRBV21-1; d_gene: -; len: 15; j_gene: TRBJ2-7; CDR3aa: CASSKSPDSPYEQYF; CDR3nt: TGTGCCAGCAGCAAAAGTCCCGACAGTCCCTACGAGCAGTACTTC
v_gene: TRBV11-2; d_gene: -; len: 14; j_gene: TRBJ1-1; CDR3aa: CASSLDGGRGEAFF; CDR3nt: TGTGCCAGCAGCTTAGACGGGGGGAGGGGTGAAGCTTTCTTT
v_gene: TRBV6-5; d_gene: -; len: 13; j_gene: TRBJ1-6; CDR3aa: CASSYSSKAPLHF; CDR3nt: TGTGCCAGCAGTTACTCCAGTAAAGCACCCCTCCACTTT
v_gene: TRBV5-1; d_gene: TRBD1; len: 14; j_gene: TRBJ1-2; CDR3aa: CASSDWDSQYGYTF; CDR3nt: TGCGCCAGCAGCGACTGGGACAGTCAGTATGGCTACACCTTC
v_gene: TRBV27; d_gene: -; len: 15; j_gene: TRBJ2-7; CDR3aa: CASSRTRGQSYEQYF; CDR3nt: TGTGCCAGCAGTCGGACGCGGGGCCAGTCCTACGAGCAGTACTTC
v_gene: TRBV6-1; d_gene: -; len: 14; j_gene: TRBJ2-6; CDR3aa: CASSENRGGNVLTF; CDR3nt: TGTGCCAGCAGTGAGAACAGGGGAGGCAACGTCCTGACTTTC
v_gene: TRBV19; d_gene: TRBD1; len: 11; j_gene: TRBJ1-1; CDR3aa: CASTTGTGFFF; CDR3nt: TGTGCCAGTACTACCGGGACAGGCTTTTTCTTT
v_gene: TRBV18; d_gene: TRBD1; len: 12; j_gene: TRBJ2-7; CDR3aa: CASGQGAYEQYF; CDR3nt: TGTGCCAGCGGACAGGGGGCCTACGAGCAGTACTTC
v_gene: TRBV5-8; d_gene: -; len: 18; j_gene: TRBJ1-5; CDR3aa: CASSSSYTGRHSNQPQHF; CDR3nt: TGTGCCAGCAGCTCATCTTATACAGGACGACATAGCAATCAGCCCCAGCATTTT
v_gene: TRBV6-5; d_gene: TRBD2; len: 15; j_gene: TRBJ2-1; CDR3aa: CASMLGGGVSNEQFF; CDR3nt: TGTGCCAGCATGTTAGGCGGGGGGGTCTCGAATGAGCAGTTCTTC
v_gene: TRBV15; d_gene: -; len: 14; j_gene: TRBJ1-3; CDR3aa: CATSRSLSGNTIYF; CDR3nt: TGTGCCACCAGCAGGTCCCTCTCTGGAAACACCATATATTTT